A selection of T cell receptor beta chains follows, all from one sample in a study of T cell changes during pregnancy in multiple sclerosis. Sequencing was performed with immunoSEQ multiplex PCR; in TCRdb, only in-frame clones are kept and a portion is missing. The sample shows 35,000 to 50,000 clones, roughly nine tenths of them seen only once. Sequencing was performed on CD4+ T cells from peripheral blood mononuclear cells, taken after pregnancy. Receptor source: a female donor with multiple sclerosis, enrolled in a pregnancy study. Each CDR3 is given with its conserved first and last residue.

V: TRBV18; J: TRBJ1-2; CDR3: CASSPRAGDYGYTF
V: TRBV9; J: TRBJ2-7; CDR3: CASSVGEGYEQYF
V: TRBV5-1; J: TRBJ2-1; CDR3: CASSLGSGGSNEQFF
V: TRBV5-6; J: TRBJ1-1; CDR3: CASSLWGTRTEAFF
V: TRBV7-3; J: TRBJ2-5; CDR3: CASSPRGGQTQYF
V: TRBV5-5; J: TRBJ2-1; CDR3: CASSLASGSSHNEQFF
V: TRBV2; J: TRBJ2-2; CDR3: CASISLAGAGELFF
V: TRBV18; J: TRBJ2-1; CDR3: CASSFREEQFF
V: TRBV4-3; J: TRBJ2-7; CDR3: CASSQEPPGLADSYEQYF
V: TRBV4-2; J: TRBJ2-3; CDR3: CASSQEGGRADTQYF
V: TRBV9; J: TRBJ2-7; CDR3: CASSPRTSGSYEQYF
V: TRBV4-3; J: TRBJ1-3; CDR3: CASSQDPGTGQPGNTIYF
V: TRBV28; J: TRBJ1-1; CDR3: CASGTGLTEAFF
V: TRBV28; J: TRBJ2-5; CDR3: CASSSLGGGRLTQETQYF
V: TRBV6-5; J: TRBJ2-1; CDR3: CASSDRWTSDEQFF
V: TRBV29-1; J: TRBJ2-3; CDR3: CSAERDTDTQYF
V: TRBV6-5; J: TRBJ1-1; CDR3: CATDDRLGLRAFF
V: TRBV6-5; J: TRBJ2-3; CDR3: CASSRVLDTQYF
V: TRBV5-1; J: TRBJ2-5; CDR3: CASSPFSGVQETQYF
V: TRBV6-4; J: TRBJ2-1; CDR3: CASSSTAGGPYNEQFF
V: TRBV5-6; J: TRBJ2-7; CDR3: CASSLGTGGYEQYF
V: TRBV5-1; J: TRBJ1-5; CDR3: CASSLAAGVQPQHF
V: TRBV7-7; J: TRBJ2-5; CDR3: CASSFSPRVETQYF
V: TRBV6-5; J: TRBJ2-1; CDR3: CASSPSGHSYNEQFF
V: TRBV19; J: TRBJ2-3; CDR3: CASSDQGRTDTQYF
V: TRBV6-1; J: TRBJ2-7; CDR3: CASSVGVVYEQYF
V: TRBV6-1; J: TRBJ2-2; CDR3: CASIDRVTGELFF
V: TRBV9; J: TRBJ2-3; CDR3: CASSLGGTSVSDTQYF
V: TRBV7-2; J: TRBJ2-2; CDR3: CASRPTGKYTGELFF
V: TRBV2; J: TRBJ2-4; CDR3: CASSLDRVNDAQYF
V: TRBV7-8; J: TRBJ2-3; CDR3: CASSFGLAGTEDTQYF
V: TRBV18; J: TRBJ2-7; CDR3: CASSPGTSGSKQYF
V: TRBV15; J: TRBJ2-3; CDR3: CATSRFSGADTQYF